The 9 T cell receptor beta chains in this list originate from one sample, sequenced in a study of T cell responses to AZD1222 COVID-19 vaccine. Libraries were prepared by immunoSEQ multiplex PCR; TCRdb keeps only in-frame clonotypes and omits some of them. Here the sample spans 130,000 or so clones, approximately 90% being singletons. This sample comprised peripheral blood, obtained 28 days after the second AZD1222 dose. Receptor source: an adult who received the AZD1222 COVID-19 vaccine.

CDR3 residues: CASSYSSAFRAEAFF. CDR3 bases: TGTGCCAGCAGTTACAGCTCAGCATTTCGGGCTGAAGCTTTCTTT. The chain employs TRBV6-5 and TRBJ1-1, with D uncertain. Per germline, CDR1 MNHEY and CDR2 SVGAGI. The CDR3 spans 15 residues. The V and J ends lost 2 bases and 6 bases respectively, with 16 bases between them.

V is TRBV5-3 and J is TRBJ2-2; 9 nucleotides align to TRBD2. TRBV5-3 is labeled an ORF, and its function is uncertain. The CDR3 loop spans 15 amino acids. Germline trimming cut 4 bases from V and 4 bases from J; bases unmatched to any gene: 5. The DNA for the CDR3 is TGTGCCAGAAGCCATAGCGGGGGCCTCACCGGGGAGCTGTTTTTT. Translating it yields CARSHSGGLTGELFF.

The chain joins TRBV28 to TRBJ2-7; D ambiguous. CDR3 length equals 14 residues. V dropped 5 bases and J dropped 6 bases, with 17 bases sitting between them. Germline lookup yields CDR1 MDHEN and CDR2 SYDVKM. The CDR3 bases are TGTGCCAGCAGTCCATTCATGGAAGCCCTCGAGCAGTACTTC. Amino acid sequence: CASSPFMEALEQYF.

This clone was found once. The rearrangement links TRBV10-3 to TRBJ2-3; 10 positions match TRBD2. The CDR3 totals 18 residues. Germline V gene lookup returns CDR1 ENHRY and CDR2 SYGVKD. Trimming removed 3 bases from V and 1 base from J; junction bases left unmatched: 10. CDR3 loop: CAISEEQERGGRTDTQYF. The CDR3 coding sequence is TGTGCCATCAGTGAAGAACAGGAGCGGGGGGGACGCACAGATACGCAGTATTTT.

The chain combines TRBV11-2 with TRBJ1-3; D remains ambiguous. Trimming shortened V by 5 bases and J by 4 bases, and 3 bases separated the two germline ends. Germline V gene lookup returns CDR1 SGHAT and CDR2 FQNNGV. The CDR3 sequence is 11 residues long. CDR3 sequence reads: CASSTGNTIYF. CDR3 nucleotides: TGTGCCAGCAGCACCGGAAACACCATATATTTT.

The CDR3 loop reads CASSFEGVNYGYTF. In DNA form, the CDR3 reads TGCGCCAGCAGCTTCGAGGGGGTTAACTATGGCTACACCTTC. The chain uses TRBV5-1 and TRBJ1-2, with D tentatively TRBD1 (6 bases). The CDR3 is made up of 14 amino acids. Trimming shortened V by 2 bases and J by 1 base, and 9 bases separated the two germline ends. Germline V gives CDR1 SGHRS, CDR2 YFSETQ.

The V and J genes are TRBV6-5 and TRBJ2-7; weak D call: TRBD1 (6 bases). Per germline, CDR1 MNHEY and CDR2 SVGAGI. V was trimmed by 10 bases and J by 1 base, leaving 17 bases between them. This CDR3 region has 14 residues. The CDR3 loop reads CATRGTKGSYEQYF. The CDR3 region has the DNA TGTGCCACCAGAGGGACAAAGGGGTCCTACGAGCAGTACTTC.

This clone was found a few times. The chain combines TRBV24-1 with TRBJ2-2, with D tentatively TRBD1 or TRBD2 (6 bases each). V was pared by 1 base and J by 0 bases, with 8 bases between. This CDR3 has 16 amino acids. Germline assignment: CDR1 KGHDR and CDR2 SFDVKD. CDR3 sequence: CATSDFRGPNTGELFF. The CDR3 DNA reads TGTGCCACCAGTGATTTTCGGGGGCCGAACACCGGGGAGCTGTTTTTT.

This clone was observed once. The genes are TRBV15 and TRBJ2-3; 9 bases agree with TRBD2. The V gene's germline CDR1 is LNHNV and CDR2 YYDKDF (reference sequence). This CDR3 is built from 14 residues. V lost 1 base, J lost 6 bases, and 2 bases stayed unmatched. In DNA, the CDR3 is TGTGCCACCAGCAGAGTTAGCGGGGGCGATACGCAGTATTTT. It translates to CATSRVSGGDTQYF.